The 3 T cell receptor beta chains given below trace back to one sample, sequenced in a study of T-cell memory formation after mild COVID-19. TCRdb reanalysed the 5' RACE reads using MiXCR and keeps one entry per CDR3 protein. This table holds 250,000 to 300,000 distinct CDR3 sequences, roughly 16% found once. Source material: PBMCs or a T cell subset sorted from them (not recorded which). Source of these receptors: a man between 18 and 35 years old who had mild COVID-19 (a few samples of this study predate the infection). Cell type and time point are not known.

There are many counts of this clonotype. V is TRBV5-1 and J is TRBJ2-4; possibly TRBD1 or TRBD2 for D (6 bases each). The CDR3 is made up of 18 amino acids. Per germline, CDR1 SGHRS and CDR2 YFSETQ. Trimming pared 2 bases from V and 0 bases from J, leaving 18 bases between. Here the CDR3 DNA reads TGCGCCAGCAGCTTCGGCAGGGGAGGATCCCTAGCCAAAAACATTCAGTACTTC. It yields the protein CASSFGRGGSLAKNIQYF.

This clonotype showed up many times. The rearrangement uses TRBV5-1 and TRBJ2-5; D might be TRBD1 or TRBD2, each matching 6 bases. Trimming removed 0 bases from V and 4 bases from J, with 19 bases in between. Per the germline V gene, CDR1 is SGHRS and CDR2 is YFSETQ. The CDR3 is made up of 17 amino acids. The CDR3: CASSLVLSGAGRETQYF. The CDR3 bases are TGCGCCAGCAGCTTGGTTCTGTCGGGGGCCGGGCGAGAGACCCAGTACTTC.

The chain carries TRBV9 and TRBJ1-3; D remains unclear. Between the trimmed V and J ends, which lost 0 bases and 2 bases, there was a span of 12 bases. The CDR3 extends over 16 amino acids. Germline CDR1 SGDLS, CDR2 YYNGEE. Written as DNA, the CDR3 is TGTGCCAGCAGCGTAGCTGGGGTCTCGGCTGGAAACACCATATATTTT. Translating it yields CASSVAGVSAGNTIYF.